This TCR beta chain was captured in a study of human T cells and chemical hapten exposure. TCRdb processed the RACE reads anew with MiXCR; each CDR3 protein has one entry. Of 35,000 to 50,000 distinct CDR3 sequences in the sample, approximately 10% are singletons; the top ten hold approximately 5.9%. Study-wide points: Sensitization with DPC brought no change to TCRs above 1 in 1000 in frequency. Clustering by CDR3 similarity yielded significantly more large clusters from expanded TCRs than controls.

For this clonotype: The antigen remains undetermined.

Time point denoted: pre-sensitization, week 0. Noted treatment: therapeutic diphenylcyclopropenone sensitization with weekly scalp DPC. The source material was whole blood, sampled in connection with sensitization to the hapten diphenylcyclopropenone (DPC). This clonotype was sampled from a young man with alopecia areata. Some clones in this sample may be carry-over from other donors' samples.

CDR3 DNA: TGTGCCAGCAGTCCTTCTAGCGGGGGATTTACTGAGCAGTTCTTC. This gives the protein CASSPSSGGFTEQFF. The V and J genes are TRBV27 and TRBJ2-1; 10 bases are shared with TRBD2. There are 15 residues in the CDR3. V trimming: 5 bases; J trimming: 9 bases; junction bases outside the gene matches: 10. Germline-derived CDR1 and CDR2 are MNHEY and SMNVEV (reference sequence).